This TCR beta chain was identified during a study of blood T cell repertoires in COVID-19. Study background: Whether acute or convalescent, the COVID-19 samples came from the United States, Italy and Spain.

Trimming pared 4 bases from V and 0 bases from J, leaving 7 bases between. The CDR3 length is 13 residues. Germline-derived CDR1 and CDR2 are SGHRS and YFSETQ. The assay was immunoSEQ multiplex PCR, and TCRdb's table has in-frame clones only and misses some. The repertoire has 130,000 to 150,000 clones, less than 85% of them found once; the top ten carry roughly 8.3%. The chain combines TRBV5-1 with TRBJ1-1; D is ambiguous. Specimen: peripheral blood. This TCR was sampled from an elderly woman in a cohort sampled during active or convalescent COVID-19. The CDR3 is CASSPQLNTEAFF. The CDR3 DNA reads as TGCGCCAGCAGCCCACAGTTGAACACTGAAGCTTTCTTT.